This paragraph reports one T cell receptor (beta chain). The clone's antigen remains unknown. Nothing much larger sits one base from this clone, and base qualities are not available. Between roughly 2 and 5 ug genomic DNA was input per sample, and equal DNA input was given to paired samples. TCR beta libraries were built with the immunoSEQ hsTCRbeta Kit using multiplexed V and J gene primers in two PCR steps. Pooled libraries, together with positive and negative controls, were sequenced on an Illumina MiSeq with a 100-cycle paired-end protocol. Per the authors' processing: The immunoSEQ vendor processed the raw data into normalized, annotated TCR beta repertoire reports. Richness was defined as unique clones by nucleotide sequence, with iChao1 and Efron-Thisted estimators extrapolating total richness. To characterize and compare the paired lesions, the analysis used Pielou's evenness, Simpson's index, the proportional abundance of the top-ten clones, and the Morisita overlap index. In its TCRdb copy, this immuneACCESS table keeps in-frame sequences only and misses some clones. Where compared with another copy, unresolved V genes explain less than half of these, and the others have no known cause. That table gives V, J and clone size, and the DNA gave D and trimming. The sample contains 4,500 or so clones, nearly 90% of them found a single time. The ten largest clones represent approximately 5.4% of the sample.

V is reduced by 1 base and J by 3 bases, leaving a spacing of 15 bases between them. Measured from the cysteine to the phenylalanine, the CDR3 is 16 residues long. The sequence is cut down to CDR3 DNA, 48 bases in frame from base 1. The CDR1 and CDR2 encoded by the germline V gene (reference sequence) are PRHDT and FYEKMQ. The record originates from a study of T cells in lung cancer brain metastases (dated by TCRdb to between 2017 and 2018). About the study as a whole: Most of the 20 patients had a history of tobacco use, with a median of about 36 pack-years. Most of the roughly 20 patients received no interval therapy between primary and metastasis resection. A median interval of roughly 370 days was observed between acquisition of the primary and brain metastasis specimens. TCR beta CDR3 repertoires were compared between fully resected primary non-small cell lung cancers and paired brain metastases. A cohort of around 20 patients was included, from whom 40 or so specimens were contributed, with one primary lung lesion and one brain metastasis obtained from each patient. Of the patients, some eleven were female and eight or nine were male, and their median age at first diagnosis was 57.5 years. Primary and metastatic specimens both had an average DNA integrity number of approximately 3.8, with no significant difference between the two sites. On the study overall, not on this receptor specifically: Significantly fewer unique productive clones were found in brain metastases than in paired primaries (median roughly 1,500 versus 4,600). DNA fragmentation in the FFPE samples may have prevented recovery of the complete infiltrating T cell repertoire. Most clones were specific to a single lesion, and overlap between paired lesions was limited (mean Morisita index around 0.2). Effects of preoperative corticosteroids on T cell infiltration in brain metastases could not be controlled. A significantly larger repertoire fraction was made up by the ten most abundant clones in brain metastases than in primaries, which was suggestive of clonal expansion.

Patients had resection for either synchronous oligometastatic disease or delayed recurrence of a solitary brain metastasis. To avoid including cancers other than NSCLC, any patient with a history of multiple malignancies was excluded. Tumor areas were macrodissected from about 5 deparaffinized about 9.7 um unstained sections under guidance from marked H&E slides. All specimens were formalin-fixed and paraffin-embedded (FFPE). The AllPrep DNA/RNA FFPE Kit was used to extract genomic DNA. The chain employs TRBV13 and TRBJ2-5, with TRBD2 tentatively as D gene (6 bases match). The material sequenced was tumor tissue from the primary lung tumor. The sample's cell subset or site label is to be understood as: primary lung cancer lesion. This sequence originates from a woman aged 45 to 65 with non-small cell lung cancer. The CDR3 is CASSLEVSSGKETQYF. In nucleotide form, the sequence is TGTGCCAGCAGCTTAGAGGTCAGTAGCGGCAAAGAGACCCAGTACTTC.